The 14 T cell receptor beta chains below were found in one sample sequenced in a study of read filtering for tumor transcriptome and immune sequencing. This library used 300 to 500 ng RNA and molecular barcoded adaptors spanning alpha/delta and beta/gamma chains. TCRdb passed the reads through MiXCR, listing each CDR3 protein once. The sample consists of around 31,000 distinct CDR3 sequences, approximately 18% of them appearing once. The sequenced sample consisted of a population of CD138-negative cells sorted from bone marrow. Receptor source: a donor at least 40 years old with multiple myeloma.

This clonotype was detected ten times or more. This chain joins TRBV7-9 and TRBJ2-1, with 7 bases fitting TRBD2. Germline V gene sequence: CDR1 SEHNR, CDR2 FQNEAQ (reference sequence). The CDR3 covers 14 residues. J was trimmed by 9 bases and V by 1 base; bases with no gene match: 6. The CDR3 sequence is CASSLESAGVEQFF. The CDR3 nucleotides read TGTGCCAGCAGCTTAGAATCGGCGGGGGTTGAGCAGTTCTTC.

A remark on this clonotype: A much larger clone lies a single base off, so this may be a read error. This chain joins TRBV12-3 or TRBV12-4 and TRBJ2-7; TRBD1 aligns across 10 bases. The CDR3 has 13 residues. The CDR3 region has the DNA TGTGCCAGCAGTCAGGACAGGGGGTACGAGCAGCACTTC. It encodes CASSQDRGYEQHF.

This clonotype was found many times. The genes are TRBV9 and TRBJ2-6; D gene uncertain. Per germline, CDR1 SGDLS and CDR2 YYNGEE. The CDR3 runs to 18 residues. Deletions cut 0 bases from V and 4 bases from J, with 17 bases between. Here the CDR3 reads CASSVDLARQSGANVLTF. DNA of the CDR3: TGTGCCAGCAGCGTAGATCTGGCGCGCCAGTCAGGGGCCAACGTCCTGACTTTC. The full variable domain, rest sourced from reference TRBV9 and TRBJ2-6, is DSGVTQTPKHLITATGQRVTLRCSPRSGDLSVYWYQQSLDQGLQFLIQYYNGEERAKGNILERFSAQQFPDLHSELNLSSLELGDSALYFCASSVDLARQSGANVLTFGAGSRLTVL.

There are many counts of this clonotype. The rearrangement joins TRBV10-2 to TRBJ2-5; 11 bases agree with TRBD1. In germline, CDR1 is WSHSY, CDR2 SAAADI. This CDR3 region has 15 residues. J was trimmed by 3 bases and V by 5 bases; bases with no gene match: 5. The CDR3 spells CASSRGTGGEETQYF. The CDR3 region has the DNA TGCGCCAGCAGTCGGGGGACAGGGGGAGAAGAGACCCAGTACTTC.

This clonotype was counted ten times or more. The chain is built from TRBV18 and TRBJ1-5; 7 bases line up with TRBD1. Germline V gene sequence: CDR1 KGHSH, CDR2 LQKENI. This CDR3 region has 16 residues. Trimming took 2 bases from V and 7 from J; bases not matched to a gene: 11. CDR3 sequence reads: CASSPESGFRGQPQHF. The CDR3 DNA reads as TGTGCCAGCTCACCAGAGAGCGGGTTCAGGGGGCAGCCCCAGCATTTT.

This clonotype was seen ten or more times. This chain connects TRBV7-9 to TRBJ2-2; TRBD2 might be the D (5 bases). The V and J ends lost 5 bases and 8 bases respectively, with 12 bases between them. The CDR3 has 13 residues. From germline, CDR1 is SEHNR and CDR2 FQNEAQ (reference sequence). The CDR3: CASSPRSEGELFF. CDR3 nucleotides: TGTGCCAGCAGCCCGCGTAGCGAGGGGGAGCTGTTTTTT.

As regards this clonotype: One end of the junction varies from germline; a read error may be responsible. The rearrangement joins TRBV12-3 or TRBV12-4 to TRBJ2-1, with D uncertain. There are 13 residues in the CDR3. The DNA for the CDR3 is TGCGCCGTTCGCGGATCCTCTTACAATAAGCAGTTCTTC. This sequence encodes CAVRGSSYNKQFF.

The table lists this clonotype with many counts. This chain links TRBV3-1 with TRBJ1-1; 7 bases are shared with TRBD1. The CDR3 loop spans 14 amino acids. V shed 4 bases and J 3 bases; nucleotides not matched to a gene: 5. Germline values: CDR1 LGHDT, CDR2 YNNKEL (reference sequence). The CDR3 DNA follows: TGTGCCAGCAGCCGAAACAGGGGATACACTGAAGCTTTCTTT. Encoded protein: CASSRNRGYTEAFF.

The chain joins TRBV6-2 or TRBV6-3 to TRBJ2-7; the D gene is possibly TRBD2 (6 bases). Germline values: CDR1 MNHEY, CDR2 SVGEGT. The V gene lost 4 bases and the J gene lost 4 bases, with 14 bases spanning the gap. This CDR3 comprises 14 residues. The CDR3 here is CASSWVGSSYEQYF. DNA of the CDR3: TGTGCCAGCAGTTGGGTCGGGAGCAGTTACGAGCAGTACTTC.

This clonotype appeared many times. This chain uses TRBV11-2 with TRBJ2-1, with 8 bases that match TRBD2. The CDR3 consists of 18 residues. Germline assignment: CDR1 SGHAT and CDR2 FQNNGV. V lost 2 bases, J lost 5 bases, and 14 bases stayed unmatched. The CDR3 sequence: CASSLSRWARAGDNEQFF. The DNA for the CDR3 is TGTGCCAGCAGCTTAAGCCGGTGGGCCCGAGCGGGGGACAATGAGCAGTTCTTC.

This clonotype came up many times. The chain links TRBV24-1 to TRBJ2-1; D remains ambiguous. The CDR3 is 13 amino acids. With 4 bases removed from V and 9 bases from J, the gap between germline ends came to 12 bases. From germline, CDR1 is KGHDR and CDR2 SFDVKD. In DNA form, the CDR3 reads TGTGCCACCAGTGACGACTGGATTAGTGAGCAGTTCTTC. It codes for CATSDDWISEQFF.

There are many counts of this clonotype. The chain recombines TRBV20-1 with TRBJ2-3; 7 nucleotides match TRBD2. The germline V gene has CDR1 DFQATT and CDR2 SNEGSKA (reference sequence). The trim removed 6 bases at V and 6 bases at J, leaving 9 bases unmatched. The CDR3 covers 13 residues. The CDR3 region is CSAEGREKDTQYF. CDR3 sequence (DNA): TGCAGTGCGGAGGGGCGGGAGAAGGATACGCAGTATTTT.

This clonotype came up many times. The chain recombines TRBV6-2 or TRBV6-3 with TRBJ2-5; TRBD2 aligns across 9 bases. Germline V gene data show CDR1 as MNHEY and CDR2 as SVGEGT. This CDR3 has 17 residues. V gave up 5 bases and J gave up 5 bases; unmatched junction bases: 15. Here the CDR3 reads CASSRSTAKREVETQYF. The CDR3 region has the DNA TGTGCCAGCAGTCGTTCGACAGCAAAGCGGGAGGTGGAGACCCAGTACTTC.

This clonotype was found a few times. DNA of the CDR3: TGCAGTGCTAGATCACAGGGAACCGGCTCCTACGAGCAGTACTTC. It yields the protein CSARSQGTGSYEQYF. The V call is TRBV20-1, the J call TRBJ2-7; a possible D gene is TRBD1 (6 bases). This CDR3 is 15 amino acids long. Trimming left V 2 bases short and J 0 bases short, with 14 bases between. CDR1 and CDR2 (germline): DFQATT, SNEGSKA (reference sequence).